This is a list of T cell receptor beta chains from one sample in a study of regulatory T cells in long-lasting Graves disease. TCRdb re-derived calls from the multiplex PCR reads in MiXCR, one entry per CDR3 protein. Counted here are around 420,000 distinct CDR3 sequences, less than 20% occurring once; the ten biggest clones make up about a fifth. The sample in question was peripheral blood mononuclear cells (PBMCs), obtained at new diagnosis, from a patient treated with antithyroid drugs. These receptors all stem from a female donor with Graves disease. The CDR3 runs from the conserved cysteine through the conserved F or W. D genes are given only for firm matches. Clone size, where shown, is once, few, many, or a class for clones that have expanded.

TRBV3-1	15	many	TRBD1	TRBJ1-3	CASSGTGGLGNTIYF	TGTGCCAGCAGCGGGACAGGGGGACTTGGAAACACCATATATTTT
TRBV7-2	16	many	TRBD1	TRBJ2-1	CASSFASQGAQSEQFF	TGTGCCAGCAGCTTCGCTAGTCAGGGGGCCCAGAGTGAGCAGTTCTTC
TRBV6-1	13	many	.	TRBJ2-5	CASSDQRSETQYF	TGTGCCAGCAGTGACCAGCGGTCGGAGACCCAGTACTTC
TRBV4-2	18	many	TRBD1	TRBJ2-2	CASSQVYGTGTRGRELFF	TGTGCCAGCAGCCAGGTTTATGGTACCGGGACAAGGGGGCGGGAGCTGTTTTTT
TRBV27	14	many	TRBD1	TRBJ1-1	CASREGAVNTEAFF	TGTGCCAGCAGAGAGGGGGCCGTGAACACTGAAGCTTTCTTT
TRBV12-5	16	few	.	TRBJ2-1	CASGSLVQGTYNEQFF	TGTGCTAGTGGCTCCTTGGTCCAGGGTACCTACAATGAGCAGTTCTTC
TRBV20-1	15	few	TRBD2	TRBJ2-1	CSAIPTSGPYNEQFF	TGCAGTGCTATCCCGACTAGCGGGCCCTACAATGAGCAGTTCTTC
TRBV4-3	12	.	.	TRBJ1-1	CASSQDGWPAFF	TGCGCCAGCAGCCAAGACGGATGGCCAGCTTTCTTT
TRBV30	13	many	.	TRBJ2-2	CAWNLGRPGELFF	TGTGCCTGGAATCTGGGTAGACCCGGGGAGCTGTTTTTT
TRBV18	14	many	.	TRBJ2-1	CASSRQGGSNEQFF	TGTGCCAGCTCAAGGCAGGGTGGGAGCAATGAGCAGTTCTTC
TRBV4-2	17	many	TRBD1	TRBJ1-2	CASSRSGGTASHYGYTF	TGTGCCAGCAGCCGATCCGGAGGGACAGCTAGTCACTATGGCTACACCTTC
TRBV10-3	11	many	.	TRBJ1-1	CATRQNTEAFF	TGTGCCACCCGACAGAACACTGAAGCTTTCTTT
TRBV7-2	16	many	TRBD1	TRBJ2-5	CASSLQPGQGQETQYF	TGTGCCAGCAGCTTGCAACCGGGACAGGGCCAAGAGACCCAGTACTTC
TRBV20-1	16	many	TRBD1	TRBJ1-3	CSAPRGGTGAGNTIYF	TGCAGTGCTCCCCGTGGAGGGACAGGGGCAGGAAACACCATATATTTT
TRBV28	13	.	.	TRBJ2-7	CASKNVGPYEQYF	TGTGCCAGCAAGAACGTCGGGCCCTACGAGCAGTACTTC
TRBV6-1	16	many	TRBD1	TRBJ2-1	CASSVDRGRLYNEQFF	TGTGCCAGCAGTGTCGACAGGGGGCGGTTGTACAATGAGCAGTTCTTC
TRBV20-1	15	many	.	TRBJ2-1	CSARLRAELSNEQFF	TGCAGTGCTAGGCTGAGGGCGGAATTGAGCAATGAGCAGTTCTTC
TRBV12-3/TRBV12-4	15	many	.	TRBJ1-4	CASTGDPLADEKLFF	TGTGCCAGCACAGGGGACCCCCTCGCCGACGAAAAACTGTTTTTT
TRBV14	16	few	TRBD1	TRBJ1-2	CASSQEGTGPLWLDTF	TGTGCCAGCAGCCAAGAAGGGACAGGACCTCTATGGCTGGACACCTTC
TRBV4-1	17	few	TRBD2	TRBJ2-7	CASSQDVSGGFSYEQYF	TGCGCCAGCAGCCAAGATGTCAGCGGGGGTTTCTCCTACGAGCAGTACTTC
TRBV10-1	15	many	TRBD2	TRBJ2-7	CASSPGTSGDYEQYF	TGCGCCAGCAGCCCCGGGACTAGCGGGGACTACGAGCAGTACTTC
TRBV28	16	many	TRBD1	TRBJ2-7	CASRRRFLDRGGEQYF	TGTGCCAGCAGACGACGTTTTCTGGACAGGGGTGGCGAGCAGTACTTC
TRBV11-2	16	few	.	TRBJ1-1	CASSSGGPRWNTEAFF	TGTGCCAGCAGCTCCGGGGGACCGAGGTGGAACACTGAAGCTTTCTTT
TRBV20-1	14	few	.	TRBJ1-2	CSLRGDQGHPGYTF	TGCAGTCTTCGGGGGGACCAGGGGCACCCTGGCTACACCTTC
TRBV5-1	15	.	.	TRBJ1-1	CASSFGPPFGTEAFF	TGCGCCAGCAGCTTCGGACCCCCCTTTGGCACTGAAGCTTTCTTT
TRBV6-1	15	many	.	TRBJ1-2	CASSEGTLSNYGYTF	TGTGCCAGCAGTGAAGGTACACTCTCTAACTATGGCTACACCTTC
TRBV12-3/TRBV12-4	16	many	.	TRBJ1-4	CASRPRRGSFNEKLFF	TGTGCCAGCAGGCCTCGGAGGGGGAGCTTTAATGAAAAACTGTTTTTT
TRBV7-9	18	many	TRBD2	TRBJ2-2	CASSLAGLAAANTGELFF	TGTGCCAGCAGCTTAGCGGGGCTAGCGGCTGCGAACACCGGGGAGCTGTTTTTT
TRBV6-5	16	many	.	TRBJ2-7	CASSYLGTGASYEQYF	TGTGCCAGCAGTTACTTGGGCACGGGGGCCTCCTACGAGCAGTACTTC
TRBV10-3	14	.	TRBD1	TRBJ2-5	CAIRGQGGQETQYF	TGTGCCATCAGGGGACAGGGGGGGCAAGAGACCCAGTACTTC
TRBV7-3	21	many	.	TRBJ1-1	CASSLIGAPGALGSLHTEAFF	TGTGCCAGCAGCTTAATCGGGGCGCCGGGCGCTTTGGGCAGCCTCCACACTGAAGCTTTCTTT
TRBV11-2	15	many	.	TRBJ2-4	CASSLSAGLGNIQYF	TGTGCCAGCAGCTTAAGTGCGGGTTTGGGCAACATTCAGTACTTC
TRBV11-2	17	many	TRBD2	TRBJ2-3	CASRSPGLAGVADTQYF	TGTGCCAGCAGAAGTCCGGGACTAGCGGGAGTTGCAGATACGCAGTATTTT
TRBV30	13	.	TRBD2	TRBJ2-1	CAWRGLSKNEQFF	TGTGCCTGGAGGGGACTAAGTAAGAATGAGCAGTTCTTC
TRBV2	14	many	.	TRBJ1-2	CASRAIGCNYGYTF	TGTGCCAGCAGAGCAATAGGCTGTAACTATGGCTACACCTTC
TRBV5-5	12	many	.	TRBJ1-4	CASSRDGEKLFF	TGTGCCAGCAGCCGGGACGGTGAAAAACTGTTTTTT
TRBV9	13	many	.	TRBJ1-2	CASSVVQTYGYTF	TGTGCCAGCAGCGTAGTACAGACCTATGGCTACACCTTC
TRBV20-1	17	many	TRBD1	TRBJ2-1	CSAYGTGFPISYNEQFF	TGCAGTGCATATGGGACAGGCTTCCCTATCTCCTACAATGAGCAGTTCTTC
TRBV19	16	.	.	TRBJ2-1	CASSPRNRNSPNEQFF	TGTGCCAGTAGTCCAAGGAACAGAAATAGTCCAAATGAGCAGTTCTTC
TRBV4-1	13	.	.	TRBJ2-3	CASSPQHRDTQYF	TGCGCCAGCAGCCCCCAACACAGAGATACGCAGTATTTT
TRBV12-3/TRBV12-4	17	many	.	TRBJ1-2	CASSLALQGPKLSGYTF	TGTGCCAGCAGTTTAGCGCTTCAGGGGCCGAAGTTATCCGGCTACACCTTC
TRBV3-1	13	many	.	TRBJ2-3	CASSQLGVDTQYF	TGTGCCAGCAGCCAACTCGGAGTAGATACGCAGTATTTT
TRBV6-5	15	few	.	TRBJ1-5	CASSYSFDEEQPQHF	TGTGCCAGCAGTTACTCGTTCGATGAGGAACAGCCCCAGCATTTT
TRBV11-3	13	many	.	TRBJ1-6	CASSQDGNSPLHF	TGTGCCAGCAGCCAAGACGGAAATTCACCCCTCCACTTT
TRBV27	15	many	TRBD1	TRBJ2-1	CASKTQGNGYNEQFF	TGTGCCAGCAAAACACAGGGGAACGGTTACAATGAGCAGTTCTTC
TRBV5-1	14	many	.	TRBJ2-3	CASSWDGSTDTQYF	TGCGCCAGCAGCTGGGACGGTAGCACAGATACGCAGTATTTT
TRBV2	14	many	.	TRBJ1-1	CASTNGKRNTEAFF	TGTGCCAGCACCAACGGTAAGCGGAACACTGAAGCTTTCTTT
TRBV12-3/TRBV12-4	16	.	.	TRBJ1-1	CASSLVLFGSGTEAFF	TGTGCCAGCAGCTTAGTTCTATTCGGGAGCGGCACTGAAGCTTTCTTT
TRBV7-2	14	many	.	TRBJ2-5	CASSLIRGQETQYF	TGTGCCAGCAGCTTAATTCGGGGGCAAGAGACCCAGTACTTC
TRBV12-3/TRBV12-4	15	many	TRBD1	TRBJ2-7	CASSPGTGHSYEQYF	TGTGCCAGCAGTCCAGGGACAGGGCACTCCTACGAGCAGTACTTC
TRBV27	16	many	.	TRBJ1-1	CASRKARSTMNTEAFF	TGTGCCAGCAGAAAGGCCAGATCGACCATGAACACTGAAGCTTTCTTT
TRBV5-1	13	few	.	TRBJ2-3	CASSLPREGTQYF	TGCGCCAGCAGCTTGCCCAGGGAAGGAACGCAGTATTTT
TRBV4-1	16	many	.	TRBJ2-7	CASSQDVSGTLYEQYF	TGCGCCAGCAGCCAAGATGTATCCGGGACCCTCTACGAGCAGTACTTC
TRBV7-6	16	few	.	TRBJ1-5	CASSLYSRGLNQPQHF	TGTGCCAGCAGCCTATATTCCAGGGGCCTCAATCAGCCCCAGCATTTT
TRBV30	13	many	.	TRBJ2-3	CAWSDQSTDTQYF	TGTGCCTGGAGTGACCAGTCCACAGATACGCAGTATTTT
TRBV5-1	12	.	.	TRBJ1-3	CASSLEAGHFHF	TGCGCCAGCAGCCTGGAAGCGGGACATTTCCATTTT
TRBV30	15	.	TRBD2	TRBJ2-1	CAWSRLAGNRVEQFF	TGTGCCTGGAGCCGACTAGCGGGGAATAGGGTTGAGCAGTTCTTC
TRBV2	14	few	TRBD1	TRBJ2-3	CASTRQGWGDTQYF	TGTGCCAGCACTCGACAGGGTTGGGGAGATACGCAGTATTTT
TRBV28	15	many	.	TRBJ2-1	CASSRGPDIGRASLF	TGTGCCAGCAGTAGAGGCCCTGACATTGGGCGGGCGTCTCTGTTC
TRBV28	13	many	.	TRBJ2-2	CASSFSITGELFF	TGTGCCAGCAGTTTCTCAATCACCGGGGAGCTGTTTTTT